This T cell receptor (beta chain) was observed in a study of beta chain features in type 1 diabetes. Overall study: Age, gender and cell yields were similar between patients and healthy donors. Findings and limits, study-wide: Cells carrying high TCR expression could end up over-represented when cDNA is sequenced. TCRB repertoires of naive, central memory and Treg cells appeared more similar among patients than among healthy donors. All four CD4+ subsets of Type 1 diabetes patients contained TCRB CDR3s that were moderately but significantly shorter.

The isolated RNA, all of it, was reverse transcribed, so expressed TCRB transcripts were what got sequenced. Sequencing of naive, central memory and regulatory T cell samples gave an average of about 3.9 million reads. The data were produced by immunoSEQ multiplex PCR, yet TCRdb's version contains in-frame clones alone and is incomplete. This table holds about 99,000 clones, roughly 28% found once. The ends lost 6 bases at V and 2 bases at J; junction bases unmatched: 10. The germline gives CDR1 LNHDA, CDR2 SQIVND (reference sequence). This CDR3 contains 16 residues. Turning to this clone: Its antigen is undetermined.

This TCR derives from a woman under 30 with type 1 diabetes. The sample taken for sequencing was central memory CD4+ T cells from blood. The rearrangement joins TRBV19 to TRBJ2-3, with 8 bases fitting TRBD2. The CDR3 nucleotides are TGTGCCAGTAGCTACCGAGCGGGAGCCCCCACAGATACGCAGTATTTT. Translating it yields CASSYRAGAPTDTQYF.